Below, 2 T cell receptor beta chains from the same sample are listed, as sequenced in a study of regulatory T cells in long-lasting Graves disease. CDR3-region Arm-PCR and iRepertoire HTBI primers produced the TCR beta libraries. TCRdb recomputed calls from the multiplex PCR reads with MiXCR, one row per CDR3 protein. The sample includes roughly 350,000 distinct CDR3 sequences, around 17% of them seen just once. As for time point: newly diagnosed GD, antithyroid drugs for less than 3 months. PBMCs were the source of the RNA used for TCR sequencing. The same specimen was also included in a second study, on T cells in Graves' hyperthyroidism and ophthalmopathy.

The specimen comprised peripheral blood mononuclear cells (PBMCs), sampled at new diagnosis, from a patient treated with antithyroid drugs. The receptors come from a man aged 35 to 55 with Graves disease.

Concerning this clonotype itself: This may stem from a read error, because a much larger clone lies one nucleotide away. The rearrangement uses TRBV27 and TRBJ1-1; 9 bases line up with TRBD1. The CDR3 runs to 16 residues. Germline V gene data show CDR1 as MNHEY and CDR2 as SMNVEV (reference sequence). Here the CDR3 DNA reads TGTGCCTGCAGACGTTTATATACAGGGGGCAACACTGAAGCTTTCTTT. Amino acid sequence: CACRRLYTGGNTEAFF.

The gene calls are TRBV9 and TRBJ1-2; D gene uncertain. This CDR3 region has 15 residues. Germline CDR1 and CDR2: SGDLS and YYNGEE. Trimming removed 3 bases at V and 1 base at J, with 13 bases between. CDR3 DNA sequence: TGTGCCAGCAGCGCCCGGGTAGACCTTAACTATGGCTACACCTTC. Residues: CASSARVDLNYGYTF. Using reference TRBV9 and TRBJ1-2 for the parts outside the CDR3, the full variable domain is DSGVTQTPKHLITATGQRVTLRCSPRSGDLSVYWYQQSLDQGLQFLIQYYNGEERAKGNILERFSAQQFPDLHSELNLSSLELGDSALYFCASSARVDLNYGYTFGSGTRLTVV.